The rows below give T cell receptor beta chains drawn from one sample of a study of T cell responses to AZD1222 COVID-19 vaccine. Sequencing used immunoSEQ multiplex PCR; TCRdb keeps in-frame clones, though not all of them. The table records around 100,000 clones, approximately 90% of them present only once. The sequencing here drew on peripheral blood, taken on day 0 of AZD1222 vaccination. The origin of the receptors is an adult in good health. The CDR3 runs from the conserved cysteine through the conserved F or W. A D gene is named only where the DNA matches it firmly. The size field is filled for only some rows; it gives once, few, many or a size class.

d_call: -
clone_size: -
j_call: TRBJ1-6
v_call: TRBV7-2
cdr3_nt: TGTGCCAGCAGCCTTCGGGAGGGGGGAAATTCACCCCTCCACTTT
cdr3_aa: CASSLREGGNSPLHF

d_call: TRBD1
clone_size: -
j_call: TRBJ1-4
v_call: TRBV5-6
cdr3_nt: TGTGCCAGCAGCTCGCTACAGGGGGACGGGGGCAAACTGTTTTTT
cdr3_aa: CASSSLQGDGGKLFF

d_call: -
clone_size: -
j_call: TRBJ2-5
v_call: TRBV5-1
cdr3_nt: TGCGCCAGCAGCTTTCAGGCTCCCCAAGAGACCCAGTACTTC
cdr3_aa: CASSFQAPQETQYF

d_call: -
clone_size: -
j_call: TRBJ1-2
v_call: TRBV19
cdr3_nt: TGTGCCAGTAGTTCTCCTAGGGGCGATGGCTACACCTTC
cdr3_aa: CASSSPRGDGYTF

d_call: -
clone_size: -
j_call: TRBJ2-7
v_call: TRBV7-3
cdr3_nt: TGTGCCAGCAGCTTACGGCCCGCCAGTGGGGACGAGCAGTACTTC
cdr3_aa: CASSLRPASGDEQYF

d_call: TRBD1
clone_size: -
j_call: TRBJ2-1
v_call: TRBV6-2/TRBV6-3
cdr3_nt: TGTGCCAGCAGTTACCCGGAAGGGGGCAGTTCCTACAATGAGCAGTTCTTC
cdr3_aa: CASSYPEGGSSYNEQFF

d_call: TRBD2
clone_size: once
j_call: TRBJ2-1
v_call: TRBV7-2
cdr3_nt: TGTGCCAGCAGCCCGAGCGGGAATTCCTACAATGAGCAGTTCTTC
cdr3_aa: CASSPSGNSYNEQFF

d_call: -
clone_size: -
j_call: TRBJ2-1
v_call: TRBV2
cdr3_nt: TGTGCCAGCAGCGAATCTCCGGGGGAGCAGTTCTTC
cdr3_aa: CASSESPGEQFF

d_call: -
clone_size: once
j_call: TRBJ2-3
v_call: TRBV7-9
cdr3_nt: TGTGCCAGCAGCCCACCTTCGTCAGGGGCGGGGAATACGCAGTATTTT
cdr3_aa: CASSPPSSGAGNTQYF

d_call: -
clone_size: -
j_call: TRBJ1-3
v_call: TRBV6-5
cdr3_nt: TGTGCCAGCAGTTCGCCCGGGGGTGCCGCTGGAAACACCATATATTTT
cdr3_aa: CASSSPGGAAGNTIYF

d_call: TRBD1
clone_size: -
j_call: TRBJ2-7
v_call: TRBV6-5
cdr3_nt: TGTGCCAGCAGCGCGGACAGGGAAACCTACGAGCAGTACTTC
cdr3_aa: CASSADRETYEQYF

d_call: -
clone_size: -
j_call: TRBJ2-7
v_call: TRBV18
cdr3_nt: TGTGCCAGCTCACCATTCGGTCAGGAGCAGTACTTC
cdr3_aa: CASSPFGQEQYF

d_call: -
clone_size: -
j_call: TRBJ2-7
v_call: TRBV2
cdr3_nt: TGTGCCAGCAGTGCACGGACCGCACTGAGACCCTACGAGCAGTACTTC
cdr3_aa: CASSARTALRPYEQYF

d_call: -
clone_size: -
j_call: TRBJ2-7
v_call: TRBV28
cdr3_nt: TGTGCCAGCAGCCCTCCGGTATTCCGGGTAACGAACTTC
cdr3_aa: CASSPPVFRVTNF

d_call: -
clone_size: -
j_call: TRBJ2-3
v_call: TRBV5-6
cdr3_nt: TGTGCCAGCAGCTTGGAACAAACACTATTCACAGATACGCAGTATTTT
cdr3_aa: CASSLEQTLFTDTQYF

d_call: -
clone_size: -
j_call: TRBJ1-2
v_call: TRBV4-2
cdr3_nt: TGTGCCAGCAGCCAAGGATACAGGGTGGGTGGGAAGGGCTACACCTTC
cdr3_aa: CASSQGYRVGGKGYTF

d_call: -
clone_size: -
j_call: TRBJ1-4
v_call: TRBV28
cdr3_nt: TGTGCCAGCAGCCCCGGGGGAGGGGATGAAAAACTGTTTTTT
cdr3_aa: CASSPGGGDEKLFF

d_call: TRBD2
clone_size: -
j_call: TRBJ2-7
v_call: TRBV6-2/TRBV6-3
cdr3_nt: TGTGCCAGCAGTTACCAACTAGCGGGAGGTACGGAGCAGTACTTC
cdr3_aa: CASSYQLAGGTEQYF

d_call: -
clone_size: -
j_call: TRBJ1-3
v_call: TRBV28
cdr3_nt: TGTGCCAGCAGTCCCCGGGGACACCGATCTGGAAACACCATATATTTT
cdr3_aa: CASSPRGHRSGNTIYF

d_call: -
clone_size: -
j_call: TRBJ1-1
v_call: TRBV6-1
cdr3_nt: TGTGCCAGCAGTACTCAAGGGGATTGGGCTGAAGCTTTCTTT
cdr3_aa: CASSTQGDWAEAFF

d_call: -
clone_size: -
j_call: TRBJ1-6
v_call: TRBV5-1
cdr3_nt: TGCGCCAGCAGCTTGGCGGGTTATTCACCCCTCCACTTT
cdr3_aa: CASSLAGYSPLHF

d_call: -
clone_size: -
j_call: TRBJ2-1
v_call: TRBV20-1
cdr3_nt: TGCAGTGCTAGTGAGGGGAGGAATGAGCAGTTCTTC
cdr3_aa: CSASEGRNEQFF

d_call: TRBD1
clone_size: -
j_call: TRBJ2-4
v_call: TRBV27
cdr3_nt: TGTGCCAGCAGCTTAAGGGACAGGGAAAACATTCAGTACTTC
cdr3_aa: CASSLRDRENIQYF

d_call: TRBD1
clone_size: -
j_call: TRBJ1-1
v_call: TRBV6-4
cdr3_nt: TGTGCCAGCAGTGAGTTTGGGACAGCATCTGAAGCTTTCTTT
cdr3_aa: CASSEFGTASEAFF

d_call: -
clone_size: -
j_call: TRBJ1-2
v_call: TRBV6-1
cdr3_nt: TGTGCCAGCAGTGAAGGCCAAGCTAACTATGGCTACACCTTC
cdr3_aa: CASSEGQANYGYTF

d_call: -
clone_size: -
j_call: TRBJ1-2
v_call: TRBV5-4
cdr3_nt: TGTGCCAGCAGCTCGTTGAAAGGGGAGGCTAACTATGGCTACACCTTC
cdr3_aa: CASSSLKGEANYGYTF